This is a list of T cell receptor beta chains from one sample in a study of T-cell reconstitution after alpha-beta-depleted transplantation in children. TCRdb recomputed calls from the PCR reads with MiXCR, one row per CDR3 protein. This table has around 400,000 distinct CDR3 sequences, approximately 10% appearing once. The starting material was PBMCs from the stem cell graft donor, obtained from the stem cell graft. The receptors here all came from a human donor who donated a stem cell graft to a child with acute myeloid leukemia. Each CDR3 is given with its conserved first and last residue.

V	J	CDR3
TRBV20-1	TRBJ2-4	CSAELGGVKNSQYF
TRBV12-3/TRBV12-4	TRBJ1-3	CASSGNSGNTIYF
TRBV10-2	TRBJ1-4	CASSAASLNEKLFF
TRBV5-5	TRBJ2-1	CASSSAGVNEQFF
TRBV20-1	TRBJ2-5	CSAELAVGETQYF
TRBV7-6	TRBJ1-1	CASSGGRNTEAFF
TRBV4-3	TRBJ2-1	CASSQDSAYNEQFF
TRBV12-3/TRBV12-4	TRBJ2-3	CASSFRGSDTQYF
TRBV15	TRBJ1-3	CATAGLGGNTIYF
TRBV4-1	TRBJ2-7	CASSQVGRIYEQYF
TRBV20-1	TRBJ2-5	CSARDRGQTLQETQYF
TRBV5-5	TRBJ1-1	CASSQHQGQVTEAFF
TRBV19	TRBJ2-1	CASSEGVRNHNEQFF
TRBV6-6	TRBJ2-5	CASSYSLVGETQYF
TRBV12-3/TRBV12-4	TRBJ1-5	CASSFSASNQPQHF
TRBV5-1	TRBJ2-3	CASSRLTVADTQYF
TRBV12-3/TRBV12-4	TRBJ1-1	CASSFHRSNTEAFF
TRBV20-1	TRBJ2-7	CSARDISGRSPYEQYF
TRBV29-1	TRBJ2-5	CSAGRDRGDQETQYF
TRBV5-1	TRBJ1-4	CASSLTTGAQEKLFF
TRBV10-3	TRBJ1-2	CAISDGTHGYTF
TRBV15	TRBJ2-2	CATSRGGANTGELFF
TRBV12-3/TRBV12-4	TRBJ2-5	CASTLGLAGGRGTQYF
TRBV18	TRBJ2-2	CASSLGLAGPANTGELFF
TRBV5-1	TRBJ2-1	CASSIGTGNYNEQFF
TRBV4-1	TRBJ1-2	CASSQGRQGNYGYTF
TRBV29-1	TRBJ2-1	CSVEVPSGRNEQFF
TRBV20-1	TRBJ1-5	CSALMRLTGANQPQHF
TRBV2	TRBJ1-2	CASSEGLSGTPGGYTF
TRBV6-6	TRBJ1-1	CASSDRQNTEAFF
TRBV5-1	TRBJ2-1	CASSLGGEYNEQFF
TRBV6-1	TRBJ1-1	CASSSYNRDTEAFF
TRBV12-3/TRBV12-4	TRBJ1-5	CASSFFPQDSNNQPQHF
TRBV7-9	TRBJ2-1	CASSTGLGDYNEQFF
TRBV20-1	TRBJ2-1	CSARETSGRAPYFQFF
TRBV29-1	TRBJ1-1	CSAMTGGGSLNTEAFF
TRBV6-5	TRBJ1-4	CASSYSRGDGKLFF
TRBV4-2	TRBJ2-5	CASSQGTDQETQYF
TRBV20-1	TRBJ2-1	CSARDEAGGFNEQFF